The 17 T cell receptor beta chains reported below all come from one sample, sequenced in a study of blood T cell repertoires in COVID-19 (dated by TCRdb to 2018 to 2020). Library creation used the immunoSEQ multiplex PCR assay. This is the immuneACCESS table as TCRdb keeps it, with only in-frame sequences that have V and J called. A part of the clones is gone; compared with another copy, unresolved V genes explain less than half, and the rest is unexplained. This sample is represented by over 100,000 clones; approximately 85% of them were singletons. The biggest ten clones account for roughly 7.9% of the sample. Sequences were obtained from peripheral blood. These receptor sequences come from a man in his 70s with acute or convalescent COVID-19.

The rearrangement uses TRBV19 and TRBJ1-1; D gene ambiguous. This CDR3 contains 15 residues. V was pared by 0 bases and J by 4 bases, with 12 bases between. Germline values: CDR1 LNHDA, CDR2 SQIVND (reference sequence). CDR3 nucleotides: TGTGCCAGTAGTATAGATTCGGGTGTCGGCACTGAAGCTTTCTTT. Translation gives CASSIDSGVGTEAFF.

About this clone: One end of the junction fails to match germline, which may point to a read error. The chain has TRBV7-7 and TRBJ1-4; 8 positions agree with TRBD1. This CDR3 has 15 amino acids. In germline, CDR1 is SSHAT, CDR2 FNYEAQ (reference sequence). CDR3 nucleotide sequence: TGTGCTAGCAGCCCCACAGGGGGGGGTAATGAAAAACTGTTTTTT. Protein sequence: CASSPTGGGNEKLFF.

The rearrangement links TRBV5-3 to TRBJ1-5; 7 bases align to TRBD1. TRBV5-3 is annotated as an ORF whose role is uncertain. J lost 1 base, V lost 3 bases, and 13 bases had no gene match. The CDR3 is 18 amino acids. The CDR3 spells CARSWTLLDRLSNQPQHF. In nucleotides, the CDR3 is TGTGCCAGAAGCTGGACCCTCCTGGACAGGTTGAGCAATCAGCCCCAGCATTTT.

This clone was seen just once. The rearrangement joins TRBV5-4 to TRBJ2-5; possibly TRBD1 for D (6 bases). The CDR3 is 15 residues long. V gave up 0 bases and J gave up 2 bases, with 11 bases separating them. The germline V gene has CDR1 SGHNT and CDR2 YYREEE (reference sequence). The CDR3 sequence is CASSLVLQGQETQYF. The CDR3 DNA sequence: TGTGCCAGCAGCTTGGTGTTACAGGGACAAGAGACCCAGTACTTC.

The V gene is TRBV28, the J gene TRBJ1-2; D possibly corresponds to TRBD1 (6 bases). Per germline, CDR1 MDHEN and CDR2 SYDVKM. Trimming removed 5 bases from V and 2 bases from J, with 15 bases in between. This CDR3 is built from 15 residues. The CDR3, as DNA: TGTGCCAGCAGTCCCCCGACAGGCTTGAACTATGGCTACACCTTC. Translating it yields CASSPPTGLNYGYTF.

The rearrangement uses TRBV12-3 or TRBV12-4 and TRBJ1-1, with TRBD1 matching over 10 bases. The CDR3 is 13 amino acids. The trim removed 6 bases at V and 7 bases at J, leaving 5 bases unmatched. CDR3 DNA: TGTGCCAGCAGCCGCGGGACAGGGGTTGAAGCTTTCTTT. It encodes CASSRGTGVEAFF.

The J gene is TRBJ2-3, the V gene TRBV30; tentatively, D is TRBD2 (6 bases). The CDR3 covers 16 residues. Germline CDR1 reads GTSNPN; CDR2 reads SVGIG (reference sequence). Between the trimmed V and J ends, which lost 2 bases and 8 bases, there was a span of 23 bases. The CDR3 DNA reads TGTGCCTGGAGTTACCTTGGGGGACGGCGGGGTGTTACGCAGTATTTT. As protein: CAWSYLGGRRGVTQYF.

The V call is TRBV5-4, the J call TRBJ1-2; D is possibly TRBD1 (5 bases). Germline V gene lookup returns CDR1 SGHNT and CDR2 YYREEE (reference sequence). V gave up 8 bases and J gave up 4 bases, with 18 bases separating them. The CDR3 is made up of 14 amino acids. The CDR3 spells CASTLRDSGYGYTF. CDR3 bases: TGTGCCAGTACACTCCGGGACTCGGGCTATGGCTACACCTTC.

J is TRBJ2-7 and V is TRBV6-5; a possible D gene is TRBD1 (6 bases). Germline lookup yields CDR1 MNHEY and CDR2 SVGAGI. CDR3 length equals 16 residues. V was cut by 4 bases and J by 0 bases, with 16 bases left in between. As DNA, the CDR3 is TGTGCCAGCAGTTTTAGAGTAGGGGGATACTCCTACGAGCAGTACTTC. It yields the protein CASSFRVGGYSYEQYF.

The chain joins TRBV19 to TRBJ1-1; 7 bases are shared with TRBD1. Trimming took 7 bases from V and 1 from J; bases not matched to a gene: 3. The germline V gene encodes CDR1 LNHDA and CDR2 SQIVND (reference sequence). The CDR3 totals 13 residues. The CDR3 DNA reads TGTGCCAGTACCCGACAGGGGAACACTGAAGCTTTCTTT. It encodes CASTRQGNTEAFF.

This clone occurred once. CDR3 region: CATSDQQGDTQYF. The CDR3 DNA sequence: TGTGCCACCAGCGATCAACAGGGGGATACGCAGTATTTT. The genes are TRBV10-3 and TRBJ2-3, with 7 nucleotides matching TRBD1. The V segment lost 10 bases and the J segment 6 bases; nucleotides outside the gene matches: 10. CDR1 is ENHRY and CDR2 is SYGVKD in the germline V gene. This CDR3 has 13 amino acids.

The chain recombines TRBV6-5 with TRBJ2-7; 9 nucleotides line up with TRBD1. Germline V lookup: CDR1 MNHEY, CDR2 SVGAGI. The V gene end was trimmed by 6 bases and the J gene end by 5 bases; junction bases not matched to a gene: 5. The CDR3 has 13 residues. The CDR3 region has the DNA TGTGCCAGCAGAGGACAGGGGCCGGACGAGCAGTACTTC. It specifies CASRGQGPDEQYF.

V and J are TRBV19 and TRBJ2-2; maybe TRBD1 (6 bases). Trimming pared 8 bases from V and 5 bases from J, leaving 12 bases between. CDR1 LNHDA and CDR2 SQIVND come from the germline V gene (reference sequence). The CDR3 totals 13 residues. The CDR3 DNA sequence: TGTGCCAGTGGGGCAGGGGCAACCGGGGAGCTGTTTTTT. Amino acid sequence: CASGAGATGELFF.

Only one count was recorded for this clone. The chain uses TRBV10-2 and TRBJ1-2, with D uncertain. The germline CDR1 and CDR2 sequences are WSHSY and SAAADI. The V gene lost 0 bases and the J gene lost 8 bases, with 13 bases spanning the gap. The CDR3 contains 14 residues. This CDR3 reads CASSESLPGKGYTF. CDR3 DNA: TGCGCCAGCAGTGAGTCCTTGCCGGGGAAGGGCTACACCTTC.

The chain employs TRBV7-9 and TRBJ1-5; 8 bases are shared with TRBD1. V dropped 6 bases and J dropped 6; count of bases not matched to a gene: 16. This CDR3 has 17 amino acids. Germline V lookup: CDR1 SEHNR, CDR2 FQNEAQ (reference sequence). Here the CDR3 DNA reads TGTGCCAGCAGTGCAAAGTCGTCAGGGGGCTTAGGTCAGCCCCAGCATTTT. It codes for CASSAKSSGGLGQPQHF.

The gene calls are TRBV5-1 and TRBJ2-3; 9 bases are a match to TRBD1. The CDR3 length is 15 residues. Germline CDR1 SGHRS, CDR2 YFSETQ. Trimming cost V 6 bases and J 2 bases; bases outside gene matches: 7. Here the CDR3 reads CASTTGQGFTDTQYF. In DNA, the CDR3 is TGCGCCAGCACCACGGGACAGGGATTCACAGATACGCAGTATTTT.

The chain links TRBV9 to TRBJ1-2; D gene uncertain. The CDR3 loop spans 13 amino acids. Trimming took off 4 bases at V and 2 bases at J, with 9 bases between the two ends. Germline lookup yields CDR1 SGDLS and CDR2 YYNGEE. The CDR3 reads CASSSTGNYGYTF. The CDR3 DNA reads as TGTGCCAGCAGCTCGACCGGGAACTATGGCTACACCTTC.